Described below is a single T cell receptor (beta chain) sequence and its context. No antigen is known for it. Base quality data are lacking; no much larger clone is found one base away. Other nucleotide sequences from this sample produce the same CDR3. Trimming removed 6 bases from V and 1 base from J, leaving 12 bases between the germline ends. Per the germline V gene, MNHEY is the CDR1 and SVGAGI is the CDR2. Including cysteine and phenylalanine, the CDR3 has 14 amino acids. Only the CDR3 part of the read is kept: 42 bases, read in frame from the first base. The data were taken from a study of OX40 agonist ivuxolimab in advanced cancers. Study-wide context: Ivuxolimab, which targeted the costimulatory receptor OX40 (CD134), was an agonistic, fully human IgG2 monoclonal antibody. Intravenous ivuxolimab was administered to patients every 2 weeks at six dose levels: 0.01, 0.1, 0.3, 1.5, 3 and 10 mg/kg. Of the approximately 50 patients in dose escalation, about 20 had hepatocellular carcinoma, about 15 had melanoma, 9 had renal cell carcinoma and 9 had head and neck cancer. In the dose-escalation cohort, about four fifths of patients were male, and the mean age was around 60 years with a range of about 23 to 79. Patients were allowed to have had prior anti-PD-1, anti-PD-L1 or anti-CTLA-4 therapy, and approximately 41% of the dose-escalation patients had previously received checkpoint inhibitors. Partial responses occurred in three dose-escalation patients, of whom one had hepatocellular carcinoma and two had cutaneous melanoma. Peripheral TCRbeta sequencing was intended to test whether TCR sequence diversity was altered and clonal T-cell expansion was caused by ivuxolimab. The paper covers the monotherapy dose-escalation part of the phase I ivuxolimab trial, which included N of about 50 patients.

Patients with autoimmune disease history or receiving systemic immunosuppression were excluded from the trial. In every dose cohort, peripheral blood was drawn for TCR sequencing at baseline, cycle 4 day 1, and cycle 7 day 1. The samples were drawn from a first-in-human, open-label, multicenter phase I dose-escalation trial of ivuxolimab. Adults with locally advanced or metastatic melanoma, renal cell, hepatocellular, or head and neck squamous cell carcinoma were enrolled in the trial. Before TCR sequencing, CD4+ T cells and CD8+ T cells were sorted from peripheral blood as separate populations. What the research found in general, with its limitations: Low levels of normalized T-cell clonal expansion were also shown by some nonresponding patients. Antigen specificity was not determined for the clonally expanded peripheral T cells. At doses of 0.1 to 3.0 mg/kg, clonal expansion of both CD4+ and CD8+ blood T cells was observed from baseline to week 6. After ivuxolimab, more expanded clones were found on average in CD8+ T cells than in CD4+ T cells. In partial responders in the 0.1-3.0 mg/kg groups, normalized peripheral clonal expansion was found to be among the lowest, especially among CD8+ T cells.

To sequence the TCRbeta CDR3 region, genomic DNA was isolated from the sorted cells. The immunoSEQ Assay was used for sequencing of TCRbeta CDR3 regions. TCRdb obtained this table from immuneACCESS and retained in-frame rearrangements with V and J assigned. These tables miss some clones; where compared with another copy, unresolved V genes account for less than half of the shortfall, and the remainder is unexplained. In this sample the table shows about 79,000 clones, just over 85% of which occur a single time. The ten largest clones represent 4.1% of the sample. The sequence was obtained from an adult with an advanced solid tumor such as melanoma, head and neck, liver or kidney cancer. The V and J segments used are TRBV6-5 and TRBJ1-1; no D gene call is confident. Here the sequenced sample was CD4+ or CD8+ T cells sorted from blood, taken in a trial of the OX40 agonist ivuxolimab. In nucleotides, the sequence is TGTGCCAGCAGCTCCCCGGGCCGGAACACTGAAGCTTTCTTT. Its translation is CASSSPGRNTEAFF.